This is a list of T cell receptor beta chains from one sample in a study of PD-L1 blockade in urothelial cancer. Profiled with immunoSEQ multiplex PCR; TCRdb holds only in-frame clones, not every one. The sample yields about 74,000 clones, about nine tenths seen once. Sequences were derived from PBMCs, sampled around atezolizumab (anti-PD-L1) treatment. These receptors originate from a man aged 70-80 years with urothelial cancer. Each CDR3 is given with its conserved first and last residue. D genes are given only for firm matches. Clone size is not always given. Where it is, it says once, few, many or a class for expanded clones.

j_gene	abundance	d_gene	v_gene	len	CDR3nt	CDR3aa
TRBJ2-3	-	-	TRBV10-2	13	TGCGCCAGCAGCCTTAAATACACAGATACGCAGTATTTT	CASSLKYTDTQYF
TRBJ1-2	-	TRBD1	TRBV2	14	TGTGCCAGCAGTGGGACAGGGGGAGGCTATGGCTACACCTTC	CASSGTGGGYGYTF
TRBJ2-7	-	TRBD2	TRBV27	18	TGTGCCAGCAGTTTATCCCCATGGGGTTTAGGCGGGGGACTTAGGCAGTACTTC	CASSLSPWGLGGGLRQYF
TRBJ1-4	-	-	TRBV9	15	TGTGCCAGCAGCGTAGCAGGGATGGACGATGAAAAACTGTTTTTT	CASSVAGMDDEKLFF
TRBJ2-1	-	-	TRBV1	19	TGCACCAGCAGCCAAGATGGACTAGCGGGATGGTGCTCCTACAATGAGCAGTTCTTC	CTSSQDGLAGWCSYNEQFF
TRBJ2-3	-	TRBD2	TRBV6-4	15	TGTGCCAGCAGTGACCGGGGGGGAGGCACAGATACGCAGTATTTT	CASSDRGGGTDTQYF
TRBJ1-4	-	-	TRBV27	14	TGTGCCAGCAGTCTAAGCCGGGTTAATGAAAAACTGTTTTTT	CASSLSRVNEKLFF
TRBJ1-5	-	TRBD1	TRBV19	14	TGTGCCAGTACTCCCAGGGGGTCCGATCAGCCCCAGCATTTT	CASTPRGSDQPQHF
TRBJ2-1	-	TRBD2	TRBV5-1	14	TGCGCCAGCACCAGGAGCGGGAGTAACAATGAGCAGTTCTTC	CASTRSGSNNEQFF
TRBJ2-7	-	TRBD2	TRBV28	16	TGTGCCAGCAGTTTAATGGGGACTAGCGGGAGAGGCGAGCAGTACTTC	CASSLMGTSGRGEQYF
TRBJ2-7	-	-	TRBV6-6	14	TGTGCCAGCAGTAGTCGGGACACCTCCTACGAGCAGTACTTC	CASSSRDTSYEQYF
TRBJ1-1	-	TRBD1	TRBV7-3	14	TGTGCCAGCAGCGAACAGGGGGCCAACACTGAAGCTTTCTTT	CASSEQGANTEAFF
TRBJ1-1	-	TRBD1	TRBV6-5	13	TGTGCCAGCACCCTGACAGGGAATACTGAAGCTTTCTTT	CASTLTGNTEAFF
TRBJ1-2	-	TRBD1	TRBV19	17	TGTGCCAGTAGTACCCCCCCCTTTGAGGGGGCGGCCTATGGCTACACCTTC	CASSTPPFEGAAYGYTF
TRBJ2-5	-	TRBD2	TRBV29-1	14	TGCAGCGTTACGTTGCGGGGAGGGACAGAGACCCAGTACTTC	CSVTLRGGTETQYF
TRBJ2-3	once	TRBD2	TRBV7-6	14	TGTGCCAGCAGCCTTACTAGCGTAACAGATACGCAGTATTTT	CASSLTSVTDTQYF
TRBJ2-3	-	TRBD1	TRBV5-4	16	TGTGCCAGCAGCATCCCTCGGACAGGGGGCACAGATACGCAGTATTTT	CASSIPRTGGTDTQYF
TRBJ2-7	-	TRBD2	TRBV5-1	13	TGCGCCAGCGGGGAGGGCTCGTCCTACGAGCAGTACTTC	CASGEGSSYEQYF
TRBJ2-1	-	TRBD2	TRBV5-1	19	TGCGCCAGCAGCTGGTGGGGACTAGCGGGAGGGCCTAGAAGCGCTGAGCAGTTCTTC	CASSWWGLAGGPRSAEQFF
TRBJ2-3	-	TRBD2	TRBV5-1	14	TGCGCCAGCAGCTCCCAAGGACTAGCAGATACGCAGTATTTT	CASSSQGLADTQYF
TRBJ2-7	-	TRBD1	TRBV29-1	15	TGCAGCGTTGGACCTGGGACAGGGTTGTCCTACGAGCAGTACTTC	CSVGPGTGLSYEQYF
TRBJ2-7	-	-	TRBV6-1	14	TGTGCCAGTCCCCCCGGACAGACTTTCTACGAGCAGTACTTC	CASPPGQTFYEQYF
TRBJ2-3	-	-	TRBV5-4	15	TGTGCCAGCAGCTTCCGGGCAGGCGGGTCAGATACGCAGTATTTT	CASSFRAGGSDTQYF
TRBJ2-3	-	-	TRBV28	12	TGTGCCAGCAGTCCTTCACCCGGTACGCAGTATTTT	CASSPSPGTQYF
TRBJ2-2	-	-	TRBV30	14	TGTGCCTGGAGGACAGGATCGAACACCGGGGAGCTGTTTTTT	CAWRTGSNTGELFF
TRBJ2-3	-	-	TRBV5-4	17	TGTGCCAGCAGCTTGAAACGTTCGAACAGCAGACCAGATACGCAGTATTTT	CASSLKRSNSRPDTQYF
TRBJ2-7	-	-	TRBV27	12	TGTGCCAGCAGTTTTCCCAGAGGGGAGCAGTACTTC	CASSFPRGEQYF
TRBJ2-1	-	-	TRBV4-1	18	TGCGCCAGCAGCCAAGTATCCTCTAGACTCCTCTCCTACAATGAGCAGTTCTTC	CASSQVSSRLLSYNEQFF
TRBJ1-1	-	-	TRBV10-3	13	TGTGCCATCGGATCGCAGGAGGGGACTGAAGCTTTCTTT	CAIGSQEGTEAFF
TRBJ1-3	-	-	TRBV11-2	15	TGTGCCAGCAGCTTAGGGGCAGGGTCTGGAAACACCATATATTTT	CASSLGAGSGNTIYF
TRBJ2-1	-	TRBD2	TRBV6-5	13	TGTGCCAGCATGAGACTAGCAAACAATGAGCAGTTCTTC	CASMRLANNEQFF
TRBJ2-7	-	TRBD1	TRBV18	18	TGTGCCAGCTCACCTTTCAACCCGGGACAGGGATCGGCATACGAGCAGTACTTC	CASSPFNPGQGSAYEQYF
TRBJ1-1	-	TRBD1	TRBV7-8	15	TGTGCCAGCAGCTTCCCCCCGGGACAGTCTACAGAAGCTTTCTTT	CASSFPPGQSTEAFF
TRBJ2-1	-	TRBD2	TRBV5-1	15	TGCGCCAGCCGACAAGGGACTAGCGGGTTCTATGAGCAGTTCTTC	CASRQGTSGFYEQFF
TRBJ2-3	-	-	TRBV7-9	15	TGTGCCAGCAGCTTAGCTTCCCCTAGCTCAGATACGCAGTATTTT	CASSLASPSSDTQYF
TRBJ1-5	-	-	TRBV6-6	15	TGTGCCAGCAGTTACTCAGCGGGGAAGAATCAGCCCCAGCATTTT	CASSYSAGKNQPQHF
TRBJ2-3	-	-	TRBV2	17	TGTGCCAGCAGTGAATCGCTGAACAGGGTCGACACAGATACGCAGTATTTT	CASSESLNRVDTDTQYF
TRBJ2-7	-	TRBD2	TRBV10-1	13	TGCGCCAGCAGTGAGTCCCTAGCGGGGGAGCAGTACTTC	CASSESLAGEQYF
TRBJ2-5	-	TRBD2	TRBV11-2	16	TGTGCCAGCAGCTTACAAGCGGGAAATATCGTAGAGACCCAGTACTTC	CASSLQAGNIVETQYF
TRBJ2-5	-	TRBD2	TRBV19	15	TGTGCCAGTAGTACCCTAGCGGGAGGACGAGAGACCCAGTACTTC	CASSTLAGGRETQYF
TRBJ2-5	once	TRBD2	TRBV2	16	TGTGCCAGCAGTGGACTAGCGGGAGACTTTGGCGAGACCCAGTACTTC	CASSGLAGDFGETQYF
TRBJ1-2	-	TRBD1	TRBV5-1	17	TGCGCCAGCAGCTTGGGGGACAGGGGTTTGGCTAACTATGGCTACACCTTC	CASSLGDRGLANYGYTF
TRBJ1-2	-	-	TRBV30	14	TGTGCCTGGAGTGTATCCAGGGGCGACTATGGCTACACCTTC	CAWSVSRGDYGYTF
TRBJ2-1	-	-	TRBV11-3	14	TGTGCCAGCAGCTTAGGAGCTAGCTACAATGAGCAGTTCTTC	CASSLGASYNEQFF
TRBJ1-1	-	-	TRBV11-2	14	TGTGCCAGCAGCTTAGATCTCGGTGCGAGGCAAGCTTTCTTT	CASSLDLGARQAFF